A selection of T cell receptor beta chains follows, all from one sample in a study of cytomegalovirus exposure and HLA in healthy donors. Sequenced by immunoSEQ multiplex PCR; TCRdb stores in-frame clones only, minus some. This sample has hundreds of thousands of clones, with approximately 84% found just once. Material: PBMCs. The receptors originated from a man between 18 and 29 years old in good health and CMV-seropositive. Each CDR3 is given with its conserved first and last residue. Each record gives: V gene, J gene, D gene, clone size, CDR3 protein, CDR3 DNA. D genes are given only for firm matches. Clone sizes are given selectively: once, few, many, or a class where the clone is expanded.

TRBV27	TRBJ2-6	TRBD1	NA	CASSLYSGGAVSGANVLTF	TGTGCCAGCAGTTTATACTCAGGGGGCGCAGTATCCGGGGCCAACGTCCTGACTTTC
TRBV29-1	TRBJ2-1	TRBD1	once	CSVGTAFFSYNEQFF	TGCAGCGTAGGGACAGCGTTTTTCTCCTACAATGAGCAGTTCTTC
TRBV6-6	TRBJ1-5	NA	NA	CASTYRASNQPQHF	TGTGCCAGCACCTACAGGGCTAGCAATCAGCCCCAGCATTTT
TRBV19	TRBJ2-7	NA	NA	CATSRVLGPLSHEQYF	TGTGCCACCAGTAGGGTGCTGGGACCCCTCTCCCACGAGCAGTACTTC
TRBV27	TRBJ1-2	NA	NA	CASSPQGYGYTF	TGTGCCAGCAGTCCCCAGGGTTATGGCTACACCTTC
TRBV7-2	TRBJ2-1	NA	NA	CASSPLAGANSEQFF	TGTGCCAGCAGCCCCCTCGCGGGGGCGAATAGTGAGCAGTTCTTC
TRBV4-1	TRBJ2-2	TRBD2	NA	CASESVAGGGGELFF	TGCGCCAGCGAGAGCGTCGCGGGAGGCGGCGGGGAGCTGTTTTTT
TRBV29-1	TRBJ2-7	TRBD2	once	CSVEDIRGEMTYEQYF	TGCAGCGTTGAAGATATTCGGGGGGAAATGACCTACGAGCAGTACTTC
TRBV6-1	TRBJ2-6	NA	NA	CASSEGRPGRANVLTF	TGTGCCAGCAGTGAAGGGAGGCCTGGGAGGGCCAACGTCCTGACTTTC
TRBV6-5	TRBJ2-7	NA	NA	CASSYSPVGLSYEQYF	TGTGCCAGCAGTTACTCCCCGGTTGGCCTATCCTACGAGCAGTACTTC
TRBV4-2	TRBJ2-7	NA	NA	CASSQTQGQLEYF	TGTGCCAGCAGCCAAACACAAGGGCAGTTGGAGTACTTC
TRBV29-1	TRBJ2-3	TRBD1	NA	CSVAGQGRGDTQYF	TGCAGCGTTGCGGGACAGGGGCGTGGGGATACGCAGTATTTT
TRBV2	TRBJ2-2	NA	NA	CASSINTPRTGELFF	TGTGCCAGCAGCATAAATACTCCCCGCACCGGGGAGCTGTTTTTT
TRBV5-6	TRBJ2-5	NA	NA	CATLESAGGTQYF	TGTGCCACCCTGGAGTCAGCCGGGGGAACCCAGTACTTC
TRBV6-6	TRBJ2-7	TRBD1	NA	CASSSLDRGLDYEQYF	TGTGCCAGCAGTTCCCTAGACAGGGGTTTGGATTACGAGCAGTACTTC
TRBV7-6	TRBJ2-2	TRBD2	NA	CASSPRGLADTGELFF	TGTGCCAGCAGCCCAAGAGGACTAGCGGACACCGGGGAGCTGTTTTTT
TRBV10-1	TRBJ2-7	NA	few	CASSDRIGGTYEQYF	TGCGCCAGCAGTGATCGGATAGGGGGAACCTACGAGCAGTACTTC
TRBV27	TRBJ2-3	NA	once	CASSPSIGEYTTDTQYF	TGTGCCAGCAGTCCGTCCATTGGGGAGTACACCACAGATACGCAGTATTTT
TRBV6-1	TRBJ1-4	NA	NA	CASSEPVREEKLFF	TGTGCCAGCAGTGAACCTGTCAGAGAAGAAAAACTGTTTTTT
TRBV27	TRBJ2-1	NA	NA	CASSPDGGVSYNEQFF	TGTGCCAGCAGTCCGGACGGCGGGGTCTCCTACAATGAGCAGTTCTTC
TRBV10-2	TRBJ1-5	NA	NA	CASSESGRWGALRNQPQHF	TGCGCCAGCAGTGAGTCGGGGCGTTGGGGCGCATTAAGGAATCAGCCCCAGCATTTT
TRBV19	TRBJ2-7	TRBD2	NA	CASRTSGRSPYEQYF	TGTGCCAGTCGGACTAGCGGGAGGTCTCCCTACGAGCAGTACTTC
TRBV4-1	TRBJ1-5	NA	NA	CASSQAPHSNQPQHF	TGCGCCAGCAGCCAAGCCCCACATAGCAATCAGCCCCAGCATTTT
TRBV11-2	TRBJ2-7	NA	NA	CASSLELVGFYEQYF	TGTGCCAGCAGCTTAGAACTAGTCGGTTTCTACGAGCAGTACTTC
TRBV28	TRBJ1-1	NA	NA	CASSSPSLNTEAFF	TGTGCCAGCAGTTCCCCGAGTTTGAACACTGAAGCTTTCTTT
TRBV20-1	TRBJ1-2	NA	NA	CSATVNYGYTF	TGCAGTGCTACAGTTAACTATGGCTACACCTTC
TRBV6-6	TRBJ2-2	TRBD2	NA	CASTGLAGGYAGELFF	TGTGCCAGCACCGGACTAGCGGGAGGGTACGCCGGGGAGCTGTTTTTT
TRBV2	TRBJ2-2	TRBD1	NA	CASRRTGGFNAGELFF	TGTGCCAGCAGGAGGACAGGGGGCTTCAACGCCGGGGAGCTGTTTTTT
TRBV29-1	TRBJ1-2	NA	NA	CSVHSVEGYTF	TGCAGCGTCCATTCAGTAGAGGGCTACACCTTC
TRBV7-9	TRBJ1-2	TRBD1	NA	CASSLADRANYGYTF	TGTGCCAGCAGCTTAGCAGACAGGGCAAACTATGGCTACACCTTC
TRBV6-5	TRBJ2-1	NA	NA	CASSLPGAVEYEQFF	TGTGCCAGCAGTCTGCCCGGAGCAGTTGAGTATGAGCAGTTCTTC
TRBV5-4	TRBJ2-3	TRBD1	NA	CASSWGTGFVRATDTQYF	TGTGCCAGCAGTTGGGGGACAGGGTTTGTTCGGGCCACAGATACGCAGTATTTT
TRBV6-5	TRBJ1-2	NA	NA	CASSYLRTYGYTF	TGTGCCAGCAGTTACTTAAGAACGTATGGCTACACCTTC
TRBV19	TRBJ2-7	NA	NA	CASSSGVTYEQYF	TGTGCCAGTAGTTCCGGGGTGACCTACGAGCAGTACTTC
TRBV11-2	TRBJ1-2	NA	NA	CASSLVVRGERDGYTF	TGTGCCAGCAGCTTAGTCGTTAGGGGAGAGAGGGATGGCTACACCTTC
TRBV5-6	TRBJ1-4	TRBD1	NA	CASSATYTGGREKLFF	TGTGCCAGCAGCGCCACATATACAGGGGGCCGCGAAAAACTGTTTTTT
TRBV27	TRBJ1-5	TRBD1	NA	CASSYNRGDQPQHF	TGTGCCAGCAGTTATAACAGGGGGGACCAGCCCCAGCATTTT
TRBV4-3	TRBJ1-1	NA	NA	CASSQARDGNTEAFF	TGCGCCAGCAGCCAAGCCAGGGATGGGAACACTGAAGCTTTCTTT
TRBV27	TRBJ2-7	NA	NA	CASSPRLVGEQYF	TGTGCCAGCAGTCCCCGCCTTGTGGGGGAGCAGTACTTC
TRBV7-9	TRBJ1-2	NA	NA	CASSLVSRPNYGYTF	TGTGCCAGCAGCTTAGTGAGCAGACCTAACTATGGCTACACCTTC
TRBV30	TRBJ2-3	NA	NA	CAWKSWGLADTQYF	TGTGCCTGGAAGTCGTGGGGGTTAGCAGATACGCAGTATTTT